The rows below give T cell receptor beta chains drawn from one sample of a study of blood T cell repertoires in COVID-19. Produced via immunoSEQ multiplex PCR; TCRdb's table is partial and in-frame only. The sample includes about 160,000 clones, more than 75% seen only once; the top ten take 5.4%. The specimen sequenced was peripheral blood. Every receptor here comes from a woman in her 50s with COVID-19, enrolled during active disease. CDR3s include the opening cysteine and the closing phenylalanine or tryptophan. D genes are given only for firm matches. The listing skips clone size in some rows; elsewhere it reads once, few, many or a size class.

>.|TRBJ2-1|TRBV2|TRBD2
CASSPRPGLEGLGEQFF
TGTGCCAGCAGCCCAAGGCCGGGACTAGAGGGATTGGGTGAGCAGTTCTTC
>.|TRBJ2-1|TRBV29-1|TRBD2
CSVARTSGGDNEQFF
TGCAGCGTTGCCAGGACTAGCGGGGGGGACAATGAGCAGTTCTTC
>.|TRBJ1-6|TRBV9|.
CASRKQGVDSPLHF
TGTGCCAGCAGAAAACAGGGAGTGGATTCACCCCTCCACTTT
>.|TRBJ2-3|TRBV10-3|TRBD1
CASTDRGRDTQYF
TGTGCCAGCACGGACAGGGGGCGGGATACGCAGTATTTT
>few|TRBJ1-1|TRBV4-1|.
CASSQPPGGLNTEAFF
TGCGCCAGCAGCCAACCCCCCGGGGGGCTTAACACTGAAGCTTTCTTT
>.|TRBJ2-7|TRBV5-6|.
CASKQGRAYEQYF
TGTGCCAGCAAACAGGGTCGGGCCTACGAGCAGTACTTC
>.|TRBJ1-1|TRBV9|TRBD1
CASSVVTGAEAFF
TGTGCCAGCAGCGTGGTTACAGGGGCTGAAGCTTTCTTT
>.|TRBJ2-2|TRBV2|TRBD2
CASSPTTLLAANTGELFF
TGTGCCAGCAGCCCCACCACTCTACTAGCGGCGAACACCGGGGAGCTGTTTTTT
>.|TRBJ1-1|TRBV5-6|.
CASSSGTPLREAFF
TGTGCCAGCAGTTCCGGGACACCACTGAGGGAAGCTTTCTTT
>.|TRBJ2-2|TRBV29-1|TRBD2
CSVGLASTGELFF
TGCAGCGTTGGACTAGCTTCTACCGGGGAGCTGTTTTTT
>few|TRBJ2-3|TRBV30|.
CAWSVLLATDTQYF
TGTGCCTGGAGTGTATTGCTAGCAACAGATACGCAGTATTTT
>.|TRBJ2-2|TRBV13|.
CASSLAARVVAGELFF
TGTGCCAGCAGCTTAGCGGCCAGGGTAGTCGCCGGGGAGCTGTTTTTT
>.|TRBJ2-3|TRBV11-2|.
CASSFNFLTDTQYF
TGTGCCAGCAGCTTCAACTTCCTCACAGATACGCAGTATTTT
>.|TRBJ1-1|TRBV27|TRBD1
CASSPRTGSVNTEAFF
TGTGCCAGCAGTCCAAGGACAGGGAGCGTGAACACTGAAGCTTTCTTT
>.|TRBJ1-3|TRBV4-2|.
CASSQGRNSGNTIYF
TGTGCCAGCAGCCAAGGGCGGAACTCTGGAAACACCATATATTTT
>.|TRBJ2-1|TRBV6-1|.
CASSPVDKYRFF
TGTGCCAGCAGTCCGGTCGACAAGTACAGGTTCTTC
>.|TRBJ1-4|TRBV2|.
CASSFSATNEKLFF
TGTGCCAGCAGTTTTTCCGCAACTAATGAAAAACTGTTTTTT
>.|TRBJ2-1|TRBV6-4|TRBD2
CASSDAGLERAYNEQFF
TGTGCCAGCAGTGACGCCGGACTAGAACGGGCCTACAATGAGCAGTTCTTC
>.|TRBJ2-1|TRBV7-6|.
CASSHPSQVHEQFF
TGTGCCAGCAGCCACCCGAGTCAGGTCCATGAGCAGTTCTTC
>.|TRBJ1-1|TRBV12-5|TRBD1
CASGPAGGHYQAFF
TGTGCTAGTGGTCCAGCAGGGGGCCATTATCAAGCTTTCTTT
>few|TRBJ1-6|TRBV6-1|.
CASSEAISPLHF
TGTGCCAGCAGTGAAGCCATTTCACCCCTCCACTTT
>many|TRBJ1-1|TRBV28|.
CASSLPGSGTEAFF
TGTGCCAGCAGTTTACCAGGAAGTGGGACTGAAGCTTTCTTT
>.|TRBJ2-3|TRBV4-3|.
CASSQDSPWDISSTDTQYF
TGCGCCAGCAGCCAAGATAGCCCTTGGGACATTTCTAGCACAGATACGCAGTATTTT
>.|TRBJ2-2|TRBV11-3|TRBD1
CASSDRVYTGELFF
TGTGCCAGCAGCGACAGGGTATACACCGGGGAGCTGTTTTTT
>.|TRBJ1-1|TRBV2|.
CASSVEGNTEAFF
TGTGCCAGCAGTGTAGAGGGGAACACTGAAGCTTTCTTT
>few|TRBJ1-1|TRBV30|TRBD1
CAWGTGGNTEAFF
TGTGCCTGGGGGACAGGGGGAAACACTGAAGCTTTCTTT
>.|TRBJ1-4|TRBV30|TRBD1
CAWRTGTGDEKLFF
TGTGCCTGGAGAACCGGGACAGGGGATGAAAAACTGTTTTTT
>.|TRBJ2-3|TRBV25-1|TRBD1
CASSPIWGQGLTDTQYF
TGTGCCAGCAGCCCCATATGGGGACAGGGGCTCACAGATACGCAGTATTTT
>.|TRBJ2-1|TRBV14|.
CASSRDSSSYNEQFF
TGTGCCAGCAGCCGGGACTCCAGCTCCTACAATGAGCAGTTCTTC
>.|TRBJ2-1|TRBV10-3|.
CAISESREAEQFF
TGTGCCATCAGTGAGTCCCGGGAAGCGGAGCAGTTCTTC
>.|TRBJ1-1|TRBV2|.
CASSGHGRTEAFF
TGTGCCAGCAGTGGACATGGGCGCACTGAAGCTTTCTTT
>.|TRBJ2-2|TRBV7-3|.
CASSLGQANTGELFF
TGTGCCAGCAGCTTAGGGCAGGCGAACACCGGGGAGCTGTTTTTT
>few|TRBJ1-5|TRBV6-2/TRBV6-3|.
CASSYEVGGQPQHF
TGTGCCAGCAGTTACGAGGTTGGTGGTCAGCCCCAGCATTTT
>.|TRBJ2-5|TRBV5-1|TRBD1
CASSLGQGLETQYF
TGCGCCAGCAGCTTGGGACAGGGTTTGGAGACCCAGTACTTC
>.|TRBJ1-1|TRBV19|.
CASKGGRTDLNTEAFF
TGTGCCAGTAAAGGAGGACGAACGGATCTGAACACTGAAGCTTTCTTT
>once|TRBJ2-7|TRBV19|.
CASRPGGTYEQYF
TGTGCCAGTAGGCCCGGGGGTACCTACGAGCAGTACTTC
>.|TRBJ1-1|TRBV10-2|TRBD1
CASSGETGGTEAFF
TGCGCCAGCAGTGGGGAGACAGGGGGCACTGAAGCTTTCTTT
>.|TRBJ1-2|TRBV4-3|.
CASSLGTVYGYTF
TGCGCCAGCAGCCTAGGCACAGTTTATGGCTACACCTTC
>.|TRBJ2-2|TRBV28|.
CASSLWGDTGELFF
TGTGCCAGCAGTTTATGGGGCGATACCGGGGAGCTGTTTTTT
>.|TRBJ1-5|TRBV10-2|.
CASSGWRSDQPQHF
TGCGCCAGCAGTGGGTGGAGGTCGGACCAGCCCCAGCATTTT
>.|TRBJ2-5|TRBV28|.
CASIRDSRYPTQYF
TGTGCCAGCATTCGGGACTCCCGATACCCGACCCAGTACTTC
>.|TRBJ2-5|TRBV27|TRBD2
CASSLGGPKTQYF
TGTGCCAGCAGTTTGGGAGGGCCCAAGACCCAGTACTTC